This T cell receptor (beta chain) derives from a study of T cell responses to AZD1222 COVID-19 vaccine. Assay used: immunoSEQ multiplex PCR; TCRdb lists only in-frame clones, some missing. The profile covers fewer than 200,000 clones, with about 92% appearing a single time and 1% to 1.5% taken by the ten largest. In the case of this clone: Its antigen is unidentified.

Study results and limitations: Dominant at 160-218 and 743-854, vaccine-associated CD4 TCRs also spanned spike.

The sequencing used peripheral blood, collected on day 0 of AZD1222 vaccination. The receptor was isolated from an adult in good health.

CDR3 DNA sequence: TGTGCCAGCAGCTTACTAGGTAGCAATCAGCCCCAGCATTTT. It specifies CASSLLGSNQPQHF. This chain joins TRBV7-8 and TRBJ1-5; D is ambiguous. Germline CDR1 SGHVS, CDR2 FQNEAQ. The CDR3 is made up of 14 amino acids. Trimming cost V 2 bases and J 0 bases, with 5 bases left between them.